This TCR beta chain was sequenced in a study of CD8+CD57+ T cells in acquired aplastic anemia. Study-wide context: Each DNA sample taken from sorted CD4+ and CD8+ cells came to about 3.4 ug on average. In CD4+ cells, healthy donors produced an average of about 11 million reads. Study-wide findings and caveats: There were twenty-nine CD8+ CDR3 sequences that occurred in both patients and controls. Between the patient and control groups, CD8+ Simpson's diversity did not differ significantly.

TCR beta VDJ and CDR3 profiles were obtained from a genomic DNA template. TCRdb called the reads again in MiXCR, with one record for every CDR3 protein. The data show some 180,000 distinct CDR3 sequences, less than 55% seen once. This clonotype was recorded a few times. Antigen unknown. Trimming removed 4 bases at V and 6 bases at J, with 7 bases between. From germline, CDR1 is KGHDR and CDR2 SFDVKD. This CDR3 spans 12 amino acids. The sequence was obtained from a human donor in good health. The sequencing input was sorted CD4+, CD8+, or CD8+CD57+ T cells (not recorded which) from PBMCs. V usage is TRBV24-1 and J usage is TRBJ2-3, with no clear D. CDR3 bases: TGTGCCACCAGTGAAACGGTGGATACGCAGTATTTT. Protein product: CATSETVDTQYF.